This T cell receptor (beta chain) is from a study of memory CD4+ T cells and cytomegalovirus serostatus. In the study overall: Donors were healthy Belgian adults, 10 or so CMV seropositive and under 30 seronegative. Findings and caveats of the study: CD4+ memory repertoires contained about 40% of the roughly 160 reported CMV TCRbeta sequences. A US-trained random forest predicted CMV serostatus with median AUC 0.91.

The sort gate was single viable CD3+CD4+CD8-CD45RO+ cells for memory CD4+ T cells. Repertoires were generated with immunoSEQ multiplex PCR, while TCRdb's copy carries only in-frame clones and drops some. The table shows about 57,000 clones, with 65% to 80% occurring only once. Germline trimming cut 2 bases from V and 0 bases from J; bases unmatched to any gene: 10. Germline-derived CDR1 and CDR2 are KGHSH and LQKENI. CDR3 length: 18 amino acids. This clone was seen repeatedly, ten times or more. Its antigen is currently unknown. The sequence derives from an adult in good health and CMV-seronegative. The chain joins TRBV18 to TRBJ1-1; 9 positions agree with TRBD1. The specimen sequenced was memory CD4+ T cells from blood. The CDR3, as DNA: TGTGCCAGCTCACCAACCCGACAGGGGGGCCTTATGAACACTGAAGCTTTCTTT. Amino acid sequence: CASSPTRQGGLMNTEAFF.